The 5 T cell receptor beta chains given below trace back to one sample, sequenced in a study of T cell responses to AZD1222 COVID-19 vaccine. Sequencing used immunoSEQ multiplex PCR; TCRdb keeps in-frame clones, though not all of them. Here the sample spans about 120,000 clones, 85% to 95% being singletons. Sequences were derived from peripheral blood, sampled on day 0 of AZD1222 vaccination. These TCRs come from an adult in good health.

This clone was seen just once. V usage is TRBV18 and J usage is TRBJ2-3, with D hard to call. There are 18 residues in the CDR3. Germline lookup yields CDR1 KGHSH and CDR2 LQKENI. Trimming cost V 2 bases and J 2 bases, with 20 bases left between them. The CDR3 is CASSPVVHPAAHTDTQYF. As DNA, the CDR3 is TGTGCCAGCTCACCAGTGGTCCACCCCGCGGCGCACACAGATACGCAGTATTTT.

The rearrangement links TRBV7-2 to TRBJ1-5, with 9 bases fitting TRBD1. The germline V gene encodes CDR1 SGHTA and CDR2 FQGNSA. This CDR3 contains 16 residues. The V and J ends lost 5 bases and 2 bases, in that order; junction bases with no gene match: 7. The CDR3 sequence: CASSRDRAGGNQPQHF. The CDR3 bases are TGTGCCAGCAGCCGGGACAGGGCAGGGGGCAATCAGCCCCAGCATTTT.

This sequence joins TRBV28 and TRBJ2-7; maybe TRBD2 (5 bases). With 7 bases removed from V and 3 bases from J, the gap between germline ends came to 25 bases. From germline, CDR1 is MDHEN and CDR2 SYDVKM. The CDR3 has 17 residues. CDR3 nucleotides: TGTGCCAGCACCCCCCTCGGGTTTTCCGGGAACCACTACGAGCAGTACTTC. Encoded protein: CASTPLGFSGNHYEQYF. Looking up the rest from reference TRBV28 and TRBJ2-7 gives the full variable domain: DVKVTQSSRYLVKRTGEKVFLECVQDMDHENMFWYRQDPGLGLRLIYFSYDVKMKEKGDIPEGYSVSREKKERFSLILESASTNQTSMYLCASTPLGFSGNHYEQYFGPGTRLTVT.

CDR3 coding DNA: TGCGCCAGCAGCCCGGACAGCAACTATGGCTACACCTTC. Its translation: CASSPDSNYGYTF. The rearrangement joins TRBV4-1 to TRBJ1-2; TRBD1 is a possible D gene (6 bases). This CDR3 is built from 13 residues. V lost 4 bases, J lost 2 bases, and 8 bases lay in between. Germline V CDR1 and CDR2: MGHRA, YSYEKL.

The V and J genes are TRBV28 and TRBJ2-3, with no clear D. Trimming cost V 4 bases and J 2 bases, with 1 base left between them. CDR1 is MDHEN, CDR2 SYDVKM, per germline. The CDR3 runs to 11 residues. The CDR3 reads CASSSTDTQYF. CDR3 DNA sequence: TGTGCCAGCAGTTCCACAGATACGCAGTATTTT.